The T cell receptor beta chain described here comes from a study of blood T cells in healthy people across ages. A second PCR of roughly 7 to 11 cycles used a sample-barcoded 5' primer and a J-beta primer mix. TCRdb analysed the 5' RACE reads with MiXCR anew, one entry per CDR3 protein. The sample holds more than 750,000 distinct CDR3 sequences, around 29% seen once. V shed 0 bases and J shed 1 base, with 9 bases lying between them. CDR3 length equals 16 residues. Germline values: CDR1 LGHNA, CDR2 YSLEER. The same sample was also studied in work on T cells of mothers and their children.

The sample taken for sequencing was blood. The chain combines TRBV4-3 with TRBJ2-2; D gene unclear. The clonotype comes from a woman aged 40 to 50 in good health. This CDR3 is CASSQDVLENTGELFF. DNA of the CDR3: TGCGCCAGCAGCCAAGACGTACTGGAGAACACCGGGGAGCTGTTTTTT.